This T cell receptor beta chain was captured in a study of blood T cell repertoires in COVID-19. Study-wide context: Sites across the United States, Italy and Spain contributed samples from acute and convalescent COVID-19.

The study recruited people aged roughly 18 to 100 years across 20 to 30 US areas. Clinical history reported by participants formed the basis on which cohorts were assigned. Assay used: immunoSEQ multiplex PCR; TCRdb lists only in-frame clones, some missing. This sample has roughly 430,000 clones; approximately 85% occur once, and the top ten carry more than 2%. The CDR3 has 15 residues. V dropped 4 bases and J dropped 6; count of bases not matched to a gene: 8. Per the germline V gene, CDR1 is MNHEY and CDR2 is SVGAGI. The sequence was collected from a woman aged 40 to 50 with acute COVID-19. Sequencing input: PBMCs or T cells enriched from blood (not recorded which). The V gene is TRBV6-5, the J gene TRBJ1-4; 7 nucleotides match TRBD1. DNA for the CDR3: TGTGCCAGCAGTTTGTCGACAGGGTCTGATGAAAAACTGTTTTTT. This encodes CASSLSTGSDEKLFF.